Given below is one T cell receptor beta chain in context. This sample includes further DNA sequences coding for the same CDR3. Original processing methods: Amplification from reference gene primers served as the basis for estimated nucleated cell counts. TCRdb's table, derived via immunoSEQ multiplex PCR, lists solely in-frame clones and lacks some. Clone size and V and J calls were adopted from that table, with D and trimming inferred from the DNA. Here the sample spans around 200,000 clones, about 84% being singletons. This record comes from a study of blood T cell repertoires in COVID-19. Study as a whole: There were acute and convalescent COVID-19 samples, and they came from the United States, Italy and Spain.

This CDR3 comprises 14 residues. With 7 bases removed from V and 3 bases from J, the gap between germline ends came to 13 bases. Germline CDR1 and CDR2: LNHDA and SQIVND (reference sequence). J is TRBJ2-1 and V is TRBV19, with D possibly matching TRBD2 (6 bases). The source material was peripheral blood. The source of this sequence is a human donor in a cohort sampled during active COVID-19. CDR3 amino acids: CASTLGGDYNEQFF. The CDR3 DNA is TGTGCCAGTACCCTAGGAGGGGACTACAATGAGCAGTTCTTC. Combining the CDR3 with reference TRBV19 and TRBJ2-1 gives the whole variable domain DGGITQSPKYLFRKEGQNVTLSCEQNLNHDAMYWYRQDPGQGLRLIYYSQIVNDFQKGDIAEGYSVSREKKESFPLTVTSAQKNPTAFYLCASTLGGDYNEQFFGPGTRLTVL.